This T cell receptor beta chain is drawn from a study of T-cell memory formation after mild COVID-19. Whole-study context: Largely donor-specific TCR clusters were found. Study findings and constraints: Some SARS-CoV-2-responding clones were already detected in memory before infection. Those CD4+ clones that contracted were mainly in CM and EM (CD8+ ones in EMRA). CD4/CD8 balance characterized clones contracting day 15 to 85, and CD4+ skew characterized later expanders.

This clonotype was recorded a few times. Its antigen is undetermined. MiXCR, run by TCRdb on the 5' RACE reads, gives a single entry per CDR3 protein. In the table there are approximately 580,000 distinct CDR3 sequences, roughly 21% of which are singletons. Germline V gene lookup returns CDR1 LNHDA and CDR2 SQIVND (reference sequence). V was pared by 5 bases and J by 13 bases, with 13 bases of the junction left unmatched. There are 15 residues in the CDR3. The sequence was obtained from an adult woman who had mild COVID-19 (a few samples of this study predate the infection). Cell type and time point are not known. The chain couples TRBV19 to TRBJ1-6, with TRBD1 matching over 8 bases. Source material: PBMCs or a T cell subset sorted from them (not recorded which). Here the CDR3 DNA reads TGTGCCAGTAGTTACCCGGGACAGGCCCGCGGCCCCCTCCACTTT. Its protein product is CASSYPGQARGPLHF.